These 8 T cell receptor beta chains came from one sample sequenced in a study of blood T cells in healthy people across ages. Combining a sample-barcoded 5' primer with a J-beta primer mix, a second PCR ran for roughly 7 to 12 cycles. TCRdb re-derived calls from the 5' RACE reads in MiXCR, one entry per CDR3 protein. The sample records 1.5 million to 2 million distinct CDR3 sequences, less than 50% being singletons. Sample: blood. The receptors here all came from a woman between 40 and 50 years old in good health.

The chain recombines TRBV10-3 with TRBJ2-7, with 9 bases lining up with TRBD1. The germline gives CDR1 ENHRY, CDR2 SYGVKD. The CDR3 length is 15 residues. V lost 6 bases to trimming and J lost 0 bases; unmatched junction nucleotides: 6. The CDR3 loop reads CAIRAGTGNSYEQYF. The CDR3 bases are TGTGCCATCAGAGCCGGGACAGGGAACTCCTACGAGCAGTACTTC.

The chain couples TRBV5-1 to TRBJ1-1; 10 nucleotides match TRBD1. Looked up from germline, CDR1 is SGHRS and CDR2 is YFSETQ. The CDR3 runs to 12 residues. V trimming: 5 bases; J trimming: 6 bases; junction bases outside the gene matches: 1. Here the CDR3 reads CASRGTGAEAFF. CDR3 DNA: TGCGCCAGCAGAGGGACAGGGGCTGAAGCTTTCTTT.

This clonotype was counted between two and nine times. The genes are TRBV5-1 and TRBJ2-7; TRBD1 matches 7 bases. The germline CDR1 and CDR2 sequences are SGHRS and YFSETQ. The CDR3 totals 15 residues. The V gene end was trimmed by 1 base and the J gene end by 0 bases; junction bases not matched to a gene: 4. The CDR3 DNA reads TGCGCCAGCAGCTTGACGACAGGGAGCTCCTACGAGCAGTACTTC. Translated, it gives CASSLTTGSSYEQYF.

The chain combines TRBV7-8 with TRBJ2-1; perhaps TRBD1 as D (6 bases). CDR3 length: 16 amino acids. V was cut by 5 bases and J by 3 bases, with 17 bases left in between. Germline values: CDR1 SGHVS, CDR2 FQNEAQ. CDR3 sequence: CASSPSRRGGYNEQFF. CDR3 nucleotides: TGTGCCAGCAGCCCCTCCCGGAGAGGGGGCTACAATGAGCAGTTCTTC.

A few counts support this clonotype. The chain links TRBV6-1 to TRBJ2-7; possibly TRBD1 for D (5 bases). Germline values: CDR1 MNHNS, CDR2 SASEGT. V was cut by 7 bases and J by 3 bases, with 19 bases left in between. The CDR3 is made up of 15 amino acids. The CDR3 coding sequence is TGTGCCAGCAATCAAATCCAGGGTTCGGGCTACGAGCAGTACTTC. Translating it yields CASNQIQGSGYEQYF.

The gene calls are TRBV6-4 and TRBJ1-5; the match to TRBD1 covers 7 bases. After removal of 5 bases from V and 6 bases from J, the junction contained 4 bases not matched to a gene. The CDR3 totals 13 residues. Germline V gene sequence: CDR1 MRHNA, CDR2 SNTAGT. Here the CDR3 reads CASSTGDSQPQHF. CDR3 sequence (DNA): TGTGCCAGCAGTACCGGGGACAGTCAGCCCCAGCATTTT.

The chain uses TRBV18 and TRBJ2-1; 9 nucleotides align to TRBD2. The CDR3 runs 17 residues. The V and J ends lost 0 bases and 13 bases, in that order; junction bases with no gene match: 16. From germline, CDR1 is KGHSH and CDR2 LQKENI. CDR3 sequence: CASSPPKSSGGSETQFF. CDR3 sequence (DNA): TGTGCCAGCTCACCACCGAAATCCAGCGGGGGGTCGGAGACCCAGTTCTTC.

The V and J genes are TRBV29-1 and TRBJ1-4; the D gene is possibly TRBD1 (5 bases). In germline, CDR1 is SQVTM, CDR2 ANQGSEA. The V end was cut by 7 bases, the J end by 8 bases, with 14 bases between. The CDR3 totals 12 residues. CDR3 sequence reads: CSAGRGREKLFF. The CDR3, as DNA: TGCAGCGCTGGAAGGGGCAGGGAAAAACTGTTTTTT.